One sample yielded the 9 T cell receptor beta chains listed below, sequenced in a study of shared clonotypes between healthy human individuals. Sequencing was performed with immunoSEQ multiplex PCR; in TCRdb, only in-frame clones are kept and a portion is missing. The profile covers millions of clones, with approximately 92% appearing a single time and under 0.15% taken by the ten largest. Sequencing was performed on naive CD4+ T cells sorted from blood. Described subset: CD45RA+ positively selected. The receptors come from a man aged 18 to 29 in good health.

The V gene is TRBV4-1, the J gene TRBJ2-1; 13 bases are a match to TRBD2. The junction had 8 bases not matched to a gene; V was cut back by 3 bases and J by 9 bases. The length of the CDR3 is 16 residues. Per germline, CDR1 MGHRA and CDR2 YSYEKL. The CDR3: CASSQTGLAGNLEQFF. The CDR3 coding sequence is TGCGCCAGCAGCCAGACGGGACTAGCGGGAAATCTTGAGCAGTTCTTC.

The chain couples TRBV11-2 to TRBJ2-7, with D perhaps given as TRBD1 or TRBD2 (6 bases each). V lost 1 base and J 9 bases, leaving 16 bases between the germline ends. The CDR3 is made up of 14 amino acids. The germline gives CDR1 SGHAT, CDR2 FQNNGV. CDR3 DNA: TGTGCCAGCAGCTTAGGCGGAGGGGGTTCCGGGCAGTACTTC. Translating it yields CASSLGGGGSGQYF.

The CDR3 DNA is TGTGCCAGCAGCTTGGTGTCTAGCGGGAGGAGAGGCTACAATGAGCAGTTCTTC. Translating it yields CASSLVSSGRRGYNEQFF. This chain uses TRBV5-6 with TRBJ2-1, with TRBD2 identical over 11 bases. Germline CDR1 and CDR2: SGHDT and YYEEEE. The CDR3 consists of 18 residues. V was clipped by 0 bases and J by 3 bases; unmatched bases: 8.

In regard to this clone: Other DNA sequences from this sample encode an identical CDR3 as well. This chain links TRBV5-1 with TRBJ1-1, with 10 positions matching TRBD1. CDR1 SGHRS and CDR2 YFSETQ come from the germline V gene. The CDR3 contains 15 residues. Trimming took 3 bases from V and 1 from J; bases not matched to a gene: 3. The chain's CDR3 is CASSSGQGGNTEAFF. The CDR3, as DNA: TGCGCCAGCAGCTCTGGACAGGGGGGGAACACTGAAGCTTTCTTT.

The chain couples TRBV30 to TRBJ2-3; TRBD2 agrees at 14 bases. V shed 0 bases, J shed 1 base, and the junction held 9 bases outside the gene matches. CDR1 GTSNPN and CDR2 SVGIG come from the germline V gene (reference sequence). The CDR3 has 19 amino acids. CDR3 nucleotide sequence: TGTGCCTGGAGTGTACTGAGACTAGCGGGAGGGAAGGGCACAGATACGCAGTATTTT. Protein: CAWSVLRLAGGKGTDTQYF. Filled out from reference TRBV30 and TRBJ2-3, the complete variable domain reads SQTIHQWPATLVQPVGSPLSLECTVEGTSNPNLYWYRQAAGRGLQLLFYSVGIGQISSEVPQNLSASRPQDRQFILSSKKLLLSDSGFYLCAWSVLRLAGGKGTDTQYFGPGTRLTVL.

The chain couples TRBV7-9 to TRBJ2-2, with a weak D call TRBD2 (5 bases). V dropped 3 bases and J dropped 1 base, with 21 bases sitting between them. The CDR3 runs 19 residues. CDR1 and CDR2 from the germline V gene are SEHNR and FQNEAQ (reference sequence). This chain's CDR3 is CASSFPNAGQLGNTGELFF. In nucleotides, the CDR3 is TGTGCCAGCAGCTTCCCGAACGCCGGGCAACTAGGGAACACCGGGGAGCTGTTTTTT. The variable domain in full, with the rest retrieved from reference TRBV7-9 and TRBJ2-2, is DTGVSQNPRHKITKRGQNVTFRCDPISEHNRLYWYRQTLGQGPEFLTYFQNEAQLEKSRLLSDRFSAERPKGSFSTLEIQRTEQGDSAMYLCASSFPNAGQLGNTGELFFGEGSRLTVL.

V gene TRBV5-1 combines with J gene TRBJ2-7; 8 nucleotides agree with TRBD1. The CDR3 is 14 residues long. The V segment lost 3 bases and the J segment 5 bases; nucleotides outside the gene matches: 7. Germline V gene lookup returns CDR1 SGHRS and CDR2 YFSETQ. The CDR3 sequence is CASSSTGGIDEQYF. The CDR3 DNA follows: TGCGCCAGCAGCTCTACAGGGGGTATCGACGAGCAGTACTTC.

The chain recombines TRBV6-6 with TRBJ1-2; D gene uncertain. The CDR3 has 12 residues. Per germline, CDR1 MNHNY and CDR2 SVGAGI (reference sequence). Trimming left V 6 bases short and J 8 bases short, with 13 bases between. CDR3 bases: TGTGCCAGCAGACCAACTATGGAAGGCTACACCTTC. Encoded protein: CASRPTMEGYTF.

CDR3 in DNA: TGTGCCACCAGCAGAGATAAGGTCAGACTCTACGAGCAGTACTTC. Translating it yields CATSRDKVRLYEQYF. The chain combines TRBV15 with TRBJ2-7; D is undetermined. CDR3 length: 15 amino acids. Trimming pared 0 bases from V and 3 bases from J, leaving 12 bases between. The germline gives CDR1 LNHNV, CDR2 YYDKDF (reference sequence).